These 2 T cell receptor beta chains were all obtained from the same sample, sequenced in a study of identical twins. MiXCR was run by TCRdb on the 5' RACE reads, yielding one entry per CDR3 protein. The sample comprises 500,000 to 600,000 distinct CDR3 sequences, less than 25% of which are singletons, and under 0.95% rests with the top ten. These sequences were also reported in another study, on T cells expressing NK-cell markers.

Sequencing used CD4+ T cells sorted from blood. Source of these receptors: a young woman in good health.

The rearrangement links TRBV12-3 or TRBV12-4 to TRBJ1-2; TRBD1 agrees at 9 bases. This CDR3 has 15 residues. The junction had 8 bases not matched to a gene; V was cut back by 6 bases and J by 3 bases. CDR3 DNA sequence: TGTGCCAGCAGGGAACAGGGGGCGGGAGACTATGGCTACACCTTC. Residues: CASREQGAGDYGYTF.

CDR3 sequence: CAISETWTSGGDAQYF. The CDR3 DNA reads as TGTGCCATCAGTGAGACTTGGACTAGCGGGGGGGACGCCCAGTACTTC. This rearrangement joins TRBV10-3 to TRBJ2-5; 15 bases fit TRBD2. CDR3 length: 16 residues. Germline assignment: CDR1 ENHRY and CDR2 SYGVKD. V lost 2 bases and J lost 9; bases outside the gene matches: 7.